This TCR beta chain was profiled in a study of shared clonotypes between healthy human individuals. Trimming took off 3 bases at V and 5 bases at J, with 10 bases between the two ends. This CDR3 is built from 14 residues. Germline-derived CDR1 and CDR2 are KGHSH and LQKENI. Study donors comprised healthy, HIV-negative adults devoid of recent acute infection or vaccination. Sequenced by immunoSEQ multiplex PCR; TCRdb stores in-frame clones only, minus some. Of some 1.5 million clones in the sample, 95% to 97% were seen once. The table lists this clone with a count of one. The chain has TRBV18 and TRBJ2-2, with TRBD1 as a possible D gene (6 bases). The specimen was naive CD4+ T cells sorted from blood. The sample's subset: CD45RA+ positively selected. The sequence was obtained from a young man in good health. CDR3 region: CASSPGTSTGELFF. The CDR3 DNA reads as TGTGCCAGCTCACCCGGGACATCAACCGGGGAGCTGTTTTTT.